The source of this TCR beta chain is a study of cytomegalovirus exposure and HLA in healthy donors. PCR amplification relied on 60 Vbeta primers (plus 13 Jbeta primers). TCRdb keeps only in-frame clones here, not all; method: immunoSEQ multiplex PCR. The sample lists 150,000 to 200,000 clones, under 80% seen once, with about 2% in the top ten. CDR1 is MNHEY, CDR2 SVGAGI, per germline. Unmatched junction bases numbered 5, after V lost 2 bases and J lost 11 bases. The length of the CDR3 is 13 residues. Specimen: PBMCs. The TCR sequence derives from a female donor in good health and CMV-seronegative. This chain uses TRBV6-5 with TRBJ1-1, with TRBD1 identical over 10 bases. The CDR3 loop reads CASSYPGQGQAFF. CDR3 coding DNA: TGTGCCAGCAGTTACCCGGGACAGGGGCAGGCTTTCTTT.